The T cell receptor (beta chain) described here comes from a study of lymphopenia after photon versus proton radiotherapy. General observations from the study: Proton therapy kept repertoires fairly stable, unlike photons, which gained effector/memory cells. Oligoclonal CD8+ Temra expansion after nadir drove photon patients' diversity drop.

Profiled with immunoSEQ multiplex PCR; TCRdb holds only in-frame clones, not every one. Among around 25,000 clones listed, roughly 85% were seen once. About this clone itself: The antigen remains undetermined.

Germline loops: CDR1 SGDLS, CDR2 YYNGEE. The CDR3 is 16 residues long. Trimming took off 1 base at V and 3 bases at J, with 14 bases between the two ends. This chain links TRBV9 with TRBJ2-1; TRBD1 is a possible D gene (5 bases). The sequence was obtained from a man aged 55 to 69 with pancreatic cancer. The sequences come from peripheral blood, collected from a patient treated with photon-based radiotherapy. CDR3 DNA sequence: TGTGCCAGCAGCGTAAGTGATAAGGGGTTCTACAATGAGCAGTTCTTC. Encoded protein: CASSVSDKGFYNEQFF.